This T cell receptor (beta chain) was observed in a study of beta chain features in type 1 diabetes (dated by TCRdb to 2016 to 2018). A note on the overall study: Mean age, gender distribution, total cell number and subset yield were not different between patients and healthy donors. Across all samples, approximately 100 million sorted cells were examined, and cell number per subset correlated strongly with RNA yield. The study compared the TCRB repertoires of sorted circulating CD4+ T cell subsets in recently diagnosed type 1 diabetes patients with those in matched healthy donors. Whereas all 30 or so donors provided naive and central memory subsets, regulatory and stem cell-like memory subsets were isolated from just 8 patients and roughly 8 healthy donors. General conclusions and limits of the study: A moderate but significant shortening of TCRB CDR3 length was observed in type 1 diabetes patients in all four CD4+ subsets. Because cDNA was sequenced instead of genomic DNA, highly expressing activated cells could be over-represented, though the groups showed no difference in activation or CD3 levels. At VDJ recombination sites, type 1 diabetes patients had fewer insertions and more deleted nucleotides, which implies abnormalities in thymic rearrangement. Because small numbers of individuals were included in the HLA sub-analyses, any influence of HLA type on TCRB rearrangement was left unresolved. The naive, central memory and regulatory TCRB repertoires appeared to resemble one another more closely among patients than among healthy donors. PCR may preferentially amplify shorter templates, but because patient and control samples were amplified and corrected together, any resulting skew would affect both groups equally.

V was cut back by 0 bases and J by 7 bases, leaving a gap of 5 bases between them. The germline V gene supplies CDR1 SGHTS and CDR2 YDEGEE. From cysteine to phenylalanine, the CDR3 is 12 amino acids long. The entry retains the CDR3 DNA only, 36 bases that are in frame from base 1. Each donor gave one peripheral blood draw, about 110 mL on average, collected into heparinised tubes. Using a panel that included CD45RO, CCR7, CD25, CD127, CD95 and CD27, naive, central memory, regulatory and stem cell-like memory CD4+ T cells were sorted on a BD FACSAria II. All sorted populations exceeded 98% purity. Right away, PBMCs were isolated by Lymphoprep density gradient centrifugation and were stained directly, with no culture step. To minimize batch effects, samples were stained and sorted in pairs, one healthy donor with one patient per experiment. For this clone: Its antigen is unknown. The record has no base qualities; no much larger clone is one base away.

All of the isolated RNA was reverse transcribed with the High Capacity cDNA Reverse Transcription Kit, so expressed TCRB transcripts were sequenced. Deep immunoSEQ sequencing was applied to naive, central memory and regulatory T cell samples, giving an average of around 3.8 million total reads per sample. Sorted cells were lysed in RLT buffer and RNA was extracted with DNase-treated RNeasy Micro or Mini kits, depending on cell number. To prevent cross-contamination, every cell subset was processed on its own, while patient and healthy donor samples were processed together. TCRB sequences were amplified from cDNA with the immunoSEQ multiplex PCR, producing 87-bp fragments spanning the CDR3 region. Sequencing of the amplicons was done on the Illumina HiSeq platform. In the original analysis: Synthetic template baselines were used to correct PCR bias computationally, reads within Hamming distance 2 were collapsed, and singletons that could not be merged were discarded. By aligning reads against IMGT, V, D and J genes, CDR3 length, and insertions or deletions at six rearrangement sites were assigned. Within each subset, clonotype counts were normalized to the number of sorted cells before true diversity and Gini coefficients were calculated with the tcR R package. The overlap coefficient, calculated on TCRB nucleotide sequences, was used to measure repertoire sharing. Drawn from immuneACCESS, this table holds only the in-frame rearrangements with V and J called that TCRdb kept. Clones are partly lost; checked studies trace under half to an unresolved V gene and leave the rest unexplained. V, J and clone size are taken as reported in that table, and D and trimming were inferred from the DNA itself. In this sample the table shows about 140,000 clones, 6.9% of which occur a single time. Jointly, the top ten make up around 1.5% of the sample.

Sequenced material: central memory CD4+ T cells from blood. This sequence was found in a woman aged 30 to 39 in good health. The chain is encoded by TRBV5-8 joined to TRBJ2-1, with no confident D gene call. This receptor carries the CDR3 CASSLGRNEQFF. The nucleotide sequence is TGTGCCAGCAGCTTGGGTCGGAATGAGCAGTTCTTC. Here the CDR3 is joined to the reference TRBV5-8 and TRBJ2-1 genes, and the full variable domain is: EAGVTQSPTHLIKTRGQQATLRCSPISGHTSVYWYQQALGLGLQFLLWYDEGEERNRGNFPPRFSGRQFPNYSSELNVNALELEDSALYLCASSLGRNEQFFGPGTRLTVL.